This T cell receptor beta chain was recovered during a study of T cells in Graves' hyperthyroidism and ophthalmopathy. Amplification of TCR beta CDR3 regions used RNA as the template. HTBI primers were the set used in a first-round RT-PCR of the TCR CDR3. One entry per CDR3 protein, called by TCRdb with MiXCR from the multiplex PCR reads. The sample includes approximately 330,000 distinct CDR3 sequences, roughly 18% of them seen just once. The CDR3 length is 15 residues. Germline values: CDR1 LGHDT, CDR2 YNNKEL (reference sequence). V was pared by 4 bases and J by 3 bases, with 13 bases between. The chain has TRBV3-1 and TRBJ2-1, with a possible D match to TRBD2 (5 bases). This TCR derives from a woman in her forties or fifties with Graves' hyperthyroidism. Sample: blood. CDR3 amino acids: CASSPGLPYYNEQFF. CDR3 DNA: TGTGCCAGCAGCCCCGGACTCCCCTACTACAATGAGCAGTTCTTC.